This T cell receptor (beta chain) was identified in a study of CD4 and CD8 cells across lung adenocarcinoma regions. TCRdb re-derived calls from the PCR reads in MiXCR, one entry per CDR3 protein. The sample includes some 20,000 distinct CDR3 sequences, approximately 49% of them seen just once. The CDR3 loop spans 13 amino acids. The ends were cut back, 0 bases at V and 9 bases at J, with 9 bases in the middle. Donors had localized lung adenocarcinoma, a non-small cell lung cancer. Specimen: CD8+ T cells from the center of a lung tumor. The receptor was isolated from a female donor with lung adenocarcinoma. The CD4 and CD8 labels of this study may be unreliable. V and J are TRBV12-3 or TRBV12-4 and TRBJ2-1; TRBD2 might be the D (6 bases). The CDR3 protein is CASSLALALEQFF. The CDR3 DNA is TGTGCCAGCAGTTTAGCCCTAGCGCTTGAGCAGTTCTTC.